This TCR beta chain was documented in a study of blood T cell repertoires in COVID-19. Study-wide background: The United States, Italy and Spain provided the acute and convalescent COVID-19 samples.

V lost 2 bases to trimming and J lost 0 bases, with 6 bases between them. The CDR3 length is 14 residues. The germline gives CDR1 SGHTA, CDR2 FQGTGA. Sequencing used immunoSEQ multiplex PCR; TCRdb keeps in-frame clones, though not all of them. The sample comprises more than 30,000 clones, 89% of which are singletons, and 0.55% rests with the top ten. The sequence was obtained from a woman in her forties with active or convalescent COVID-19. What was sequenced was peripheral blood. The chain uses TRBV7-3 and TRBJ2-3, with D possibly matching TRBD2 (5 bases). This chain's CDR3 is CASSLGLSTDTQYF. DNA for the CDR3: TGTGCCAGCAGCTTAGGACTTAGCACAGATACGCAGTATTTT.